This TCR beta chain was captured by sequencing in a study of vaccination and CD4 T cells after COVID-19. Study details: Cells received overlapping spike peptides from SARS-CoV-2, HCoV-NL63, HCoV-OC43 and HCoV-229E as stimulation. Findings of the study overall: A nonsignificant median increase from 21 to 38 SARS-CoV-2-reactive clonotypes was observed.

As for treatment: roughly 10-day PBMC culture with coronavirus spike peptide pools or control peptides (ViraFEST assay). The authors cultured around 2.1 million PBMCs per well with around 10 IU/ml IL-2 and approximately 9 ug/ml peptide pools. V lost 8 bases to trimming and J lost 1 base, with 16 bases between them. The germline V gene encodes CDR1 DFQATT and CDR2 SNEGSKA (reference sequence). There are 14 residues in the CDR3. Turning to this clonotype: What it binds is unknown.

Sequence data for DNA of cultured CD4+ T cells were generated by the Oncomine TCR Beta short-read assay. Each CDR3 protein is one row after TCRdb ran MiXCR on the PCR reads. The sample shows more than 10,000 distinct CDR3 sequences, 50% to 65% of them seen only once. The V and J genes are TRBV20-1 and TRBJ2-3; TRBD2 might be the D (5 bases). Material for sequencing was CD4+ T cells from blood, cultured in vitro. The TCR comes from a human donor who had recovered from COVID-19. The CDR3: CSTLAGDGTDTQYF. CDR3 sequence (DNA): TGCAGTACCCTCGCGGGTGACGGCACAGATACGCAGTATTTT.